Below are 8 T cell receptor beta chains sequenced from a single sample in a study of T-cell reconstitution after alpha-beta-depleted transplantation in children. During its preparation, the TCRbeta library received unique molecular identifiers. TCRdb passed the PCR reads through MiXCR, listing each CDR3 protein once. The top ten hold under 30% of the sample, which has 200,000 to 250,000 distinct CDR3 sequences, approximately 11% seen once. Here the sequenced sample was PBMCs, taken before TCRalphabeta/CD19-depleted stem cell transplant. These TCRs come from a child less than two years old with acute myeloid leukemia, due to receive a stem cell transplant.

About this clonotype itself: With a much larger clone just one base away, this may be a read error. The chain carries TRBV20-1 and TRBJ2-5; perhaps TRBD2 as D (5 bases). This CDR3 is 15 amino acids long. CDR1 is DFQATT and CDR2 is SNEGSKA in the germline V gene (reference sequence). The CDR3 region is CSATRGHQIQQTQYF. DNA for the CDR3: TGCAGTGCCACCCGAGGGCACCAGATCCAACAGACCCAGTACTTC.

The rearrangement links TRBV24-1 to TRBJ2-2; D is undetermined. Germline V gene sequence: CDR1 KGHDR, CDR2 SFDVKD. The germline V and J ends were trimmed by 2 bases and 1 base, with 13 bases remaining between them. This CDR3 has 17 amino acids. The CDR3 loop reads CATSDSPRQKNTGELFF. The CDR3 nucleotides read TGTGCCACCAGTGATTCCCCAAGACAAAAGAACACCGGGGAGCTGTTTTTT.

This clonotype was detected ten times or more. The chain uses TRBV5-1 and TRBJ1-1; D call uncertain. This CDR3 region has 14 residues. Trimming shortened V by 7 bases and J by 1 base, and 14 bases separated the two germline ends. Germline CDR1 reads SGHRS; CDR2 reads YFSETQ. CDR3: CASRQGPGNTEAFF. As DNA, the CDR3 is TGCGCCAGCCGCCAAGGGCCGGGGAACACTGAAGCTTTCTTT.

The CDR3 bases are TGTGCCAGCAGTCCGTTTTTATACAATGAGCAGTTCTTC. It translates to CASSPFLYNEQFF. This chain links TRBV12-3 or TRBV12-4 with TRBJ2-1; D remains ambiguous. This CDR3 is 13 amino acids long. V was shortened by 5 bases and J by 4 bases, with 9 bases between the two germline ends.

On this clonotype itself: This may stem from a read error, because a much larger clone lies one nucleotide away. The V gene is TRBV7-3, the J gene TRBJ2-5, with unresolved D. This CDR3 spans 15 amino acids. V shed 2 bases and J shed 5 bases, with 15 bases lying between them. The germline CDR1 and CDR2 sequences are SGHTA and FQGTGA. In DNA, the CDR3 is TGTGCCAGCAGCTTATATTCTGGGTTTAGGGAGACCCAGTACTTC. Amino acid sequence: CASSLYSGFRETQYF. The full variable domain, completed using reference TRBV7-3 and TRBJ2-5, is GAGVSQTPSNKVTEKGKYVELRCDPISGHTALYWYRQSLGQGPEFLIYFQGTGAADDSGLPNDRFFAVRPEGSVSTLKIQRTERGDSAVYLCASSLYSGFRETQYFGPGTRLLVL.

This clonotype was seen at least ten times. V gene TRBV11-2 combines with J gene TRBJ2-1; no firm D call. Germline assignment: CDR1 SGHAT and CDR2 FQNNGV. This CDR3 region has 14 residues. Trimming took 2 bases from V and 0 from J, leaving 5 bases between them. This CDR3 is CASSLQSSYNEQFF. The DNA for the CDR3 is TGTGCCAGCAGCTTACAGAGCTCCTACAATGAGCAGTTCTTC.

This clonotype was seen many times. The rearrangement joins TRBV12-3 or TRBV12-4 to TRBJ2-4, with 10 positions matching TRBD2. Trimming cost V 7 bases and J 4 bases; bases outside gene matches: 7. The CDR3 sequence is 15 residues long. CDR3 DNA sequence: TGTGCCAGCACCTCAGTACTAGCGGGGAAAAACATTCAGTACTTC. Translating it yields CASTSVLAGKNIQYF.

The CDR3 coding sequence is TGTGCCAGCAGCTTAGCACAGGGGGCCAACTATGGCTACACCTTC. Its protein product is CASSLAQGANYGYTF. J is TRBJ1-2 and V is TRBV7-9; 9 nucleotides line up with TRBD1. CDR3 length equals 15 residues. Trimming at V came to 0 bases and at J to 2 bases, leaving 1 base not matched to a gene. The germline CDR1 and CDR2 sequences are SEHNR and FQNEAQ (reference sequence).